A selection of T cell receptor beta chains follows, all from one sample in a study of blood T cell repertoires in COVID-19. Measured with immunoSEQ multiplex PCR; TCRdb has only the in-frame clones, and not every one. This table has about 270,000 clones, approximately 90% appearing once. Material: PBMCs or T cells enriched from blood (not recorded which). These receptors all come from a woman in her sixties or seventies in a cohort exposed to, infected with or recovered from COVID-19 (not recorded which). Both conserved end residues are part of each CDR3. The D gene is left open where the match is weak. Where a row states a size, it is once, few, many or the class of an expanded clone; other rows omit it.

j_call d_call clone_size v_call cdr3_nt cdr3_aa
TRBJ2-7 TRBD2 . TRBV3-1/TRBV3-2 TGTGCCAGCAGTTTCGGGAGGGCCCCCTCCTACGAGCAGTACTTC CASSFGRAPSYEQYF
TRBJ1-1 TRBD1 . TRBV7-2 TGTGCCAGCAGCCGCCGACAGGGGCTAAACACTGAAGCTTTCTTT CASSRRQGLNTEAFF
TRBJ1-2 . once TRBV3-1/TRBV3-2 TGTGCCAGCAACCAAGGGACACCCTATGGCTACACCTTC CASNQGTPYGYTF
TRBJ2-7 . . TRBV19 TGTGCCAGTAGGGATAGGGGAAGCTCCTACGAGCAGTACTTC CASRDRGSSYEQYF
TRBJ1-1 . few TRBV29-1 TGCAGCGTAGGACATAGGAACACTGAAGCTTTCTTT CSVGHRNTEAFF
TRBJ1-5 . few TRBV19 TGTGCCAGTAGCACCGCCCCAATACAGGGTTATAGCAATCAGCCCCAGCATTTT CASSTAPIQGYSNQPQHF
TRBJ2-4 TRBD2 . TRBV6-6 TGTGCCAGCAGTTCTCCGGGGCGGGAGGGCAAAAACATTCAGTACTTC CASSSPGREGKNIQYF
TRBJ1-2 TRBD1 . TRBV6-5 TGTGCCAGCAGAAGGGACAGGGGTGGAAACTATGGCTACACCTTC CASRRDRGGNYGYTF
TRBJ2-3 TRBD2 . TRBV5-6 TGTGCCAGCAGCTTAGGGACTAGGGGCACAGATACGCAGTATTTT CASSLGTRGTDTQYF
TRBJ1-2 . . TRBV19 TGTGCCAGTACCCCATCGCTGGGAGTAAACTATGGCTACACCTTC CASTPSLGVNYGYTF
TRBJ2-1 . . TRBV6-1 TGTGCCAGCAGTGACAGGCCGGACAGCTACAATGAGCAGTTCTTC CASSDRPDSYNEQFF
TRBJ2-6 TRBD1 . TRBV4-2 TGTGCCAGCAGCCCACAGACAGGGCTGATATTTACCAACGTCCTGACTTTC CASSPQTGLIFTNVLTF
TRBJ1-6 TRBD1 . TRBV30 TGTGCCTGGGTTCGGGACAGCTCCTATAATTCACCCCTCCACTTT CAWVRDSSYNSPLHF
TRBJ2-3 TRBD2 . TRBV29-1 TGCAGCGTTGCGGGGGGGGATGCAGATACGCAGTATTTT CSVAGGDADTQYF
TRBJ2-5 TRBD2 . TRBV9 TGTGCCAGCAGCCCCACAACGGGACTAGCGATGGGAGAGACCCAGTACTTC CASSPTTGLAMGETQYF
TRBJ1-5 TRBD1 . TRBV19 TGTGCCAGTACTATTCAGGGGGGCAATCAGCCCCAGCATTTT CASTIQGGNQPQHF
TRBJ2-1 TRBD2 once TRBV11-2 TGTGCCAGCAGCTTAGATGGGACTAGCGGGAGCTCCTACAATGAGCAGTTCTTC CASSLDGTSGSSYNEQFF
TRBJ2-5 . once TRBV3-1/TRBV3-2 TGTGCCAGCAGCCAAGGAGGGGAGACCCAGTACTTC CASSQGGETQYF
TRBJ2-1 TRBD2 . TRBV7-2 TGTGCCAGCAGCTTCGACGCGGGAGGGGGGAATGAGCAGTTCTTC CASSFDAGGGNEQFF
TRBJ2-4 TRBD1 . TRBV6-2/TRBV6-3 TGTGCCAGCAGTTACGGGACAGCAAACATTCAGTACTTC CASSYGTANIQYF
TRBJ2-1 TRBD2 . TRBV7-3 TGTGCCAGCAGTGGCGGGAGCTCCTACAATGAGCAGTTCTTC CASSGGSSYNEQFF
TRBJ2-1 TRBD1 . TRBV6-5 TGTGCCAGCAGTTACTTTCCGGGACAGGGCGATGAGCAGTTCTTC CASSYFPGQGDEQFF
TRBJ2-7 TRBD2 . TRBV4-2 TGTGCCAGCAGCCGATTGGGGCCTGCTAGCGGGAACTACGAGCAGTACTTC CASSRLGPASGNYEQYF
TRBJ2-7 TRBD1 . TRBV4-1 TGCGCCAGCAGCCTAGGACAGGGGATGGCCTACGAGCAGTACTTC CASSLGQGMAYEQYF
TRBJ2-7 TRBD1 . TRBV18 TGTGCCAGCTCCGTCGGACAGGGAGCCTTCTACGAGCAGTACTTC CASSVGQGAFYEQYF
TRBJ2-1 TRBD2 once TRBV24-1 TGTGCCACCAGTGATTTAGGCGGAGGGGGACTAGCGGGAGGGCCCTCCCCCTACAATGAGCAGTTCTTC CATSDLGGGGLAGGPSPYNEQFF
TRBJ2-3 TRBD1 . TRBV4-2 TGTGCCAGCAGCCAAAAAGGGACAGAGCTCAAGTATTTT CASSQKGTELKYF
TRBJ2-2 TRBD2 . TRBV30 TGTGCCTGGAGCCGAACTAGCGCGGCCGGGGAGCTGTTTTTT CAWSRTSAAGELFF
TRBJ2-1 . . TRBV3-1/TRBV3-2 TGTGCCAGCAGCCAAGGGCCCAGGTACAATGAGCAGTTCTTC CASSQGPRYNEQFF
TRBJ2-3 TRBD2 . TRBV24-1 TGTGCCGGGCACGAGCGGGGGTCCACAGATACGCAGTATTTT CAGHERGSTDTQYF
TRBJ1-5 TRBD1 . TRBV6-1 TGTGCCAGCAGTGAAAACAGGGGGCTCAATCAGCCCCAGCATTTT CASSENRGLNQPQHF
TRBJ2-4 TRBD1 . TRBV12-3/TRBV12-4 TGTGCCAGCAGTTTCCGGTACAGGGGGCAGAACTTC CASSFRYRGQNF
TRBJ2-7 . . TRBV18 TGTGCCAGCTCGCCGACTAGAGCCGCATCCTACGAGCAGTACTTC CASSPTRAASYEQYF
TRBJ2-7 . . TRBV6-6 TGTGCCAGCAGCCAGGACTCCCCGAAGTTGTACGAGCAGTACTTC CASSQDSPKLYEQYF
TRBJ1-2 . . TRBV11-3 TGTGCCAGCAGCTTGAGGGGGAGAGGCTACACCTTC CASSLRGRGYTF
TRBJ1-5 TRBD1 . TRBV18 TGTGCCAGCTCACCACCGAGGGGAGGACAGGACGGGGTAATAGGTCAGCCCCAGCATTTT CASSPPRGGQDGVIGQPQHF
TRBJ2-3 TRBD2 . TRBV7-9 TGTGCCAGCAGCTCCCAACCGGGACTAGCCACAGATACGCAGTATTTT CASSSQPGLATDTQYF
TRBJ1-2 . few TRBV11-2 TGTGCCAGCAGCTTAGCCGGGCGGGTTGAGGGCTACACCTTC CASSLAGRVEGYTF
TRBJ1-2 TRBD1 . TRBV28 TGTGCCAGCGGGGACAGGGGGCGTTCTTTAAGTGGCTACACCTTC CASGDRGRSLSGYTF
TRBJ1-4 . . TRBV13 TGTGCCAGCAGCCCGGCCCGGGGGGGTGAAAAACTGTTTTTT CASSPARGGEKLFF
TRBJ2-1 TRBD2 . TRBV7-9 TGTGCCAGCAGCTTTAGCGGGGCCTCCTACAATGAGCAGTTCTTC CASSFSGASYNEQFF
TRBJ1-5 TRBD1 . TRBV3-1/TRBV3-2 TGTGCCAGCAGCCGATTCCGGGACAGGGGGCTAATCAATAGCAATCAGCCCCAGCATTTT CASSRFRDRGLINSNQPQHF
TRBJ1-5 . . TRBV6-1 TGTGCCAGCAGTGAAAGAGGCTCGACAGACGGTGGTCAGCCCCAGCATTTT CASSERGSTDGGQPQHF
TRBJ1-2 TRBD1 . TRBV2 TGTGCCAGCGAGGATGTTCGGAGGGGGCTTGACTATGGCTACACCTTC CASEDVRRGLDYGYTF
TRBJ1-4 TRBD1 few TRBV10-3 TGTGCCATCAGTACGGGGACAGGGAATGAAAAACTGTTTTTT CAISTGTGNEKLFF
TRBJ1-1 TRBD1 . TRBV2 TGTGCCAGCAGGAGGGACAGGGGCTATTCTGAAGCTTTCTTT CASRRDRGYSEAFF